The rows below give T cell receptor beta chains drawn from one sample of a study of blood T cell repertoires in COVID-19. Assay used: immunoSEQ multiplex PCR; TCRdb lists only in-frame clones, some missing. This table has 120,000 or so clones, roughly 85% appearing once. The material sequenced was peripheral blood. These receptor sequences come from a man older than 75 with active or convalescent COVID-19. Each CDR3 is given with its conserved first and last residue. The order of the fields is D gene, clone size, J gene, V gene, CDR3 DNA, CDR3 protein. The D gene is left open where the match is weak. Clone size is shown for a subset of rows, as once, few, many or a class of expanded clone.

D: -
size: once
J: TRBJ2-3
V: TRBV4-3
DNA: TGCGCCAGCAGCCAATCCAGGTGGGATACGCAGTATTTT
CDR3: CASSQSRWDTQYF

D: TRBD2
size: -
J: TRBJ2-7
V: TRBV6-2/TRBV6-3
DNA: TGTGCCAGCAGTAAAAGACTAGCAGCCTACGAGCAGTACTTC
CDR3: CASSKRLAAYEQYF

D: -
size: -
J: TRBJ2-2
V: TRBV6-5
DNA: TGTGCCAGCAATTGGCAGGGCAACACCGGGGAGCTGTTTTTT
CDR3: CASNWQGNTGELFF

D: -
size: -
J: TRBJ2-2
V: TRBV11-2
DNA: TGTGCCAGCAGCCAGGACATCCCAGAGCTGTTTTTT
CDR3: CASSQDIPELFF

D: -
size: -
J: TRBJ1-2
V: TRBV19
DNA: TGTGCCAGTAGGAACAGGGATGAGGGCTACACCTTC
CDR3: CASRNRDEGYTF

D: -
size: -
J: TRBJ2-7
V: TRBV6-5
DNA: TGTGCCAGCAGACTCGCGTTGGGGGGCTCCTACGAGCAGTACTTC
CDR3: CASRLALGGSYEQYF

D: TRBD1
size: -
J: TRBJ1-5
V: TRBV7-2
DNA: TGTGCCAGCAGCTCCACCCGGACAGGGGGTCAGCCCCAGCATTTT
CDR3: CASSSTRTGGQPQHF

D: -
size: -
J: TRBJ1-5
V: TRBV5-1
DNA: TGCGCCAGCAGCCAGGGCCGAAATAGCAATCAGCCCCAGCATTTT
CDR3: CASSQGRNSNQPQHF

D: TRBD2
size: -
J: TRBJ2-3
V: TRBV2
DNA: TGTGCCAGCGCGGGAGGGGCTAGATGGTATTTT
CDR3: CASAGGARWYF

D: -
size: -
J: TRBJ2-7
V: TRBV9
DNA: TGTGCCAGCAGTACCGGGCCCGGGGACGAGCAGTACTTC
CDR3: CASSTGPGDEQYF

D: -
size: -
J: TRBJ1-1
V: TRBV2
DNA: TGTGCCAGCAGGAAGGGACAAGACAGTGAAGCTTTCTTT
CDR3: CASRKGQDSEAFF

D: -
size: -
J: TRBJ2-7
V: TRBV19
DNA: TGTGCCAGTAGTATCAGGTTGGACAGCCACTACGAGCAGTACTTC
CDR3: CASSIRLDSHYEQYF

D: -
size: -
J: TRBJ2-2
V: TRBV5-1
DNA: TGCGCCAGCAGCTTGACCGCCGGGGGGCGGACCGGGGAGCTGTTTTTT
CDR3: CASSLTAGGRTGELFF

D: TRBD2
size: -
J: TRBJ2-3
V: TRBV4-2
DNA: TGTGCCAGCAGCCTTGGGACTAGCGGGAGTACAGATACGCAGTATTTT
CDR3: CASSLGTSGSTDTQYF

D: TRBD1
size: -
J: TRBJ1-6
V: TRBV6-5
DNA: TGTGCCAGCAGTCCGGGACAGGGGGTTTCACCCCTCCACTTT
CDR3: CASSPGQGVSPLHF

D: TRBD1
size: -
J: TRBJ1-6
V: TRBV9
DNA: TGTGCCAGCAGCCCCTCATCGGACAGGGGGTATAATTCACCCCTCCACTTT
CDR3: CASSPSSDRGYNSPLHF

D: TRBD1
size: few
J: TRBJ2-1
V: TRBV5-1
DNA: TGCGCCAGCAGCTGGGACAGGGTTCATGAGCAGTTCTTC
CDR3: CASSWDRVHEQFF

D: TRBD1
size: -
J: TRBJ1-1
V: TRBV4-2
DNA: TGTGCCAGCAGCCAAACCGGGACAGCAAAAGCTTTCTTT
CDR3: CASSQTGTAKAFF

D: TRBD2
size: -
J: TRBJ2-1
V: TRBV7-2
DNA: TGTGCCAGCGCGGGAGGGCCTTTCAATGAGCAGTTCTTC
CDR3: CASAGGPFNEQFF

D: TRBD2
size: -
J: TRBJ2-1
V: TRBV10-3
DNA: TGTGCCATCAGCCCGACTAGCGGGAAAACAGATGAGCAGTTCTTC
CDR3: CAISPTSGKTDEQFF

D: -
size: -
J: TRBJ2-3
V: TRBV7-3
DNA: TGTGCCAGCAGCTTAGGGTTGGGAGGATCTAGCACAGATACGCAGTATTTT
CDR3: CASSLGLGGSSTDTQYF

D: -
size: -
J: TRBJ2-7
V: TRBV25-1
DNA: TGTGCCAGCAGTGTTCAGGGGACGGACGAGCAGTACTTC
CDR3: CASSVQGTDEQYF

D: TRBD1
size: -
J: TRBJ1-1
V: TRBV28
DNA: TGTGCCAGCAGTTTACGGCCGGGACAGATGAACACTGAAGCTTTCTTT
CDR3: CASSLRPGQMNTEAFF

D: TRBD1
size: -
J: TRBJ2-6
V: TRBV3-1/TRBV3-2
DNA: TGTGCCAGCAGCTTACAGGGGGCATCTGGGGCCAACGTCCTGACTTTC
CDR3: CASSLQGASGANVLTF

D: -
size: once
J: TRBJ1-3
V: TRBV23-1
DNA: TGCGCCAGCAGTCAACGACGGTACTATTACTCTGGAAACACCATATATTTT
CDR3: CASSQRRYYYSGNTIYF

D: TRBD2
size: once
J: TRBJ2-1
V: TRBV11-1
DNA: TGTGCCAGCAGCTTAGTTGGACTAGGTGGCAATGAGCAGTTCTTC
CDR3: CASSLVGLGGNEQFF

D: TRBD2
size: -
J: TRBJ2-1
V: TRBV15
DNA: TGTGCCACCAGCACAAAAGCGGGAGGCCTCTACAATGAGCAGTTCTTC
CDR3: CATSTKAGGLYNEQFF

D: -
size: -
J: TRBJ2-3
V: TRBV7-6
DNA: TGTGCCAGCAGCTTAAGAGTATTGGGCACAGATACGCAGTATTTT
CDR3: CASSLRVLGTDTQYF

D: -
size: -
J: TRBJ1-4
V: TRBV6-4
DNA: TGTGCCAGCAGGGGGGGGACTGCAACTAATGAAAAACTGTTTTTT
CDR3: CASRGGTATNEKLFF

D: -
size: -
J: TRBJ1-2
V: TRBV7-2
DNA: TGTGCCAGCACTTCGGACTATGGCTACACCTTC
CDR3: CASTSDYGYTF

D: -
size: -
J: TRBJ1-1
V: TRBV6-6
DNA: TGTGCCAGCAGTTACCAGGAACTGAACACTGAAGCTTTCTTT
CDR3: CASSYQELNTEAFF

D: TRBD1
size: -
J: TRBJ1-5
V: TRBV19
DNA: TGTGCCAGTAGTTCGAGGGACAGGCTTAGCAATCAGCCCCAGCATTTT
CDR3: CASSSRDRLSNQPQHF

D: TRBD2
size: -
J: TRBJ2-5
V: TRBV2
DNA: TGTGCCAGCATGAAGACTAGCGGGGGCGGGGGCCAAGAGACCCAGTACTTC
CDR3: CASMKTSGGGGQETQYF

D: TRBD1
size: once
J: TRBJ2-4
V: TRBV18
DNA: TGTGCCAGCTCAGACAGGGGAATAGTGTACTTC
CDR3: CASSDRGIVYF

D: -
size: -
J: TRBJ1-1
V: TRBV7-9
DNA: TGTGCCAGCAGCCAAGCCGCAGGGTCCACTGAAGCTTTCTTT
CDR3: CASSQAAGSTEAFF

D: TRBD1
size: -
J: TRBJ1-1
V: TRBV7-8
DNA: TGTGCCAGCAGCGCCGACAGGGTGCGGGGAACTGAAGCTTTCTTT
CDR3: CASSADRVRGTEAFF